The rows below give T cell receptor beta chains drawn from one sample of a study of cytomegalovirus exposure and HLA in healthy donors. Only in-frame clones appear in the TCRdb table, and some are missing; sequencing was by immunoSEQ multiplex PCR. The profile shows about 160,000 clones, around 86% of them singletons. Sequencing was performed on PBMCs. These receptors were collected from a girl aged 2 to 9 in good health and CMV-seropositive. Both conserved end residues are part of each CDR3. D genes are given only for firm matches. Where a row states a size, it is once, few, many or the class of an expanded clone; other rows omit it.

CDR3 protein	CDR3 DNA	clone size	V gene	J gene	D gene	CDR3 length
CSVEDGDRSYEQYF	TGCAGCGTTGAAGACGGGGACAGATCCTACGAGCAGTACTTC	once	TRBV29-1	TRBJ2-7	TRBD1	14
CASSPDRAHEKLFF	TGCGCCAGCAGCCCTGACAGGGCTCACGAAAAACTGTTTTTT	.	TRBV4-1	TRBJ1-4	TRBD1	14
CASSFRGGSGNTIYF	TGTGCCAGCAGCTTTCGAGGGGGCTCTGGAAACACCATATATTTT	.	TRBV11-2	TRBJ1-3	.	15
CASRLGGVGYGYTF	TGTGCCAGCAGGCTAGGGGGAGTCGGCTATGGCTACACCTTC	.	TRBV6-5	TRBJ1-2	.	14
CASRQGSQPQHF	TGTGCCAGCAGACAGGGGAGTCAGCCCCAGCATTTT	few	TRBV6-5	TRBJ1-5	TRBD1	12
CATEGQPRYEQYF	TGTGCCACCGAGGGACAGCCGCGCTACGAGCAGTACTTC	.	TRBV28	TRBJ2-7	TRBD1	13
CASQGGRQTYNEQFF	TGTGCCAGCCAGGGCGGGAGGCAAACCTACAATGAGCAGTTCTTC	.	TRBV2	TRBJ2-1	TRBD2	15
CASKWDYSSGANVLTF	TGTGCCAGTAAGTGGGACTACAGCTCTGGGGCCAACGTCCTGACTTTC	few	TRBV19	TRBJ2-6	TRBD2	16
CASSLQGPTEAFF	TGTGCCAGCAGCTTACAGGGGCCCACTGAAGCTTTCTTT	.	TRBV7-3	TRBJ1-1	.	13
CARSFGDGRPETQYF	TGTGCCAGATCATTTGGCGACGGGAGGCCAGAGACCCAGTACTTC	.	TRBV2	TRBJ2-5	TRBD2	15
CASSQQQGAGELFF	TGCGCCAGCAGCCAGCAGCAGGGGGCCGGGGAGCTGTTTTTT	few	TRBV4-1	TRBJ2-2	TRBD1	14
CAWSPWTSNSYNEQFF	TGTGCCTGGAGTCCTTGGACTAGCAACTCCTACAATGAGCAGTTCTTC	.	TRBV30	TRBJ2-1	TRBD2	16
CASSKNKRSNQPQHF	TGTGCCAGCAGCAAAAACAAGAGGAGCAATCAGCCCCAGCATTTT	.	TRBV21-1	TRBJ1-5	.	15
CASSPGTGAEAFF	TGTGCCAGCAGCCCGGGGACAGGGGCTGAAGCTTTCTTT	once	TRBV7-8	TRBJ1-1	TRBD1	13
CASSGTDRIYEQYF	TGTGCCAGCAGTGGAACGGACAGAATCTACGAGCAGTACTTC	.	TRBV2	TRBJ2-7	.	14
CASSQALTDTQYF	TGCGCCAGCAGCCAGGCTCTCACAGATACGCAGTATTTT	few	TRBV4-1	TRBJ2-3	.	13
CASSLTGGYGYTF	TGTGCCAGCAGTTTGACAGGGGGCTATGGCTACACCTTC	once	TRBV6-5	TRBJ1-2	TRBD1	13
CAWSSPQGPGEKLFF	TGTGCCTGGAGTTCCCCCCAGGGGCCAGGGGAAAAACTGTTTTTT	.	TRBV30	TRBJ1-4	.	15
CASSQVRGEQFF	TGCGCCAGCAGCCAAGTTAGGGGTGAGCAGTTCTTC	.	TRBV4-1	TRBJ2-1	.	12
CASPKGELGGETQYF	TGTGCCAGCCCGAAAGGGGAGCTCGGGGGGGAGACCCAGTACTTC	.	TRBV25-1	TRBJ2-5	TRBD2	15
CASSPGQGSNQPQHF	TGTGCCAGTAGCCCGGGACAGGGAAGCAATCAGCCCCAGCATTTT	.	TRBV19	TRBJ1-5	TRBD1	15
CASSEADTQYF	TGCGCCAGCAGCGAGGCAGATACGCAGTATTTT	.	TRBV5-1	TRBJ2-3	.	11
CASSNWPGLAGGSLGKQYF	TGCGCCAGCAGCAATTGGCCGGGACTAGCGGGAGGATCCCTCGGTAAGCAGTACTTC	.	TRBV5-1	TRBJ2-7	TRBD2	19
CASSLLGQGQGNYGYTF	TGTGCCAGCAGCCTTTTGGGCCAGGGCCAGGGTAACTATGGCTACACCTTC	.	TRBV28	TRBJ1-2	.	17
CASSHRHEQYF	TGCGCCAGCAGCCATCGACACGAGCAGTACTTC	.	TRBV5-1	TRBJ2-7	.	11
CASSWGAAFNTGELFF	TGTGCCAGCTCATGGGGAGCCGCATTTAACACCGGGGAGCTGTTTTTT	.	TRBV18	TRBJ2-2	.	16
CAWSDMGQPSNQPQHF	TGTGCCTGGAGCGATATGGGACAGCCTTCGAATCAGCCCCAGCATTTT	.	TRBV30	TRBJ1-5	TRBD1	16
CASSLKRAGSYNEQFF	TGTGCCAGCAGTTTAAAGCGGGCGGGGTCCTACAATGAGCAGTTCTTC	.	TRBV28	TRBJ2-1	.	16
CASSPGTASPSTDTQYF	TGTGCCAGCAGCCCCGGGACAGCCTCGCCAAGCACAGATACGCAGTATTTT	.	TRBV13	TRBJ2-3	TRBD1	17
CAWMHTGDSEQFF	TGTGCCTGGATGCATACAGGGGATAGTGAGCAGTTCTTC	once	TRBV30	TRBJ2-1	TRBD1	13
CASSLSAVSADTQYF	TGTGCCAGCAGCTTAAGTGCCGTTAGCGCAGATACGCAGTATTTT	.	TRBV6-1	TRBJ2-3	.	15
CASSEPSGTQYF	TGTGCCAGCAGCGAGCCAAGTGGGACCCAGTACTTC	.	TRBV5-6	TRBJ2-5	.	12
CSVGTSYEQYF	TGCAGCGTTGGGACTAGCTACGAGCAGTACTTC	once	TRBV29-1	TRBJ2-7	TRBD2	11
CASRRGLSPESYNEQFF	TGTGCCAGCAGGAGAGGGTTAAGTCCCGAGAGCTACAATGAGCAGTTCTTC	.	TRBV2	TRBJ2-1	.	17
CASSRGTVLGEQFF	TGTGCCAGCAGTCGTGGGACTGTTTTGGGAGAGCAGTTCTTC	few	TRBV6-5	TRBJ2-1	.	14
CASSHSSGLGGELFF	TGTGCCAGCAGTCACTCTAGCGGACTAGGGGGGGAGCTGTTTTTT	few	TRBV28	TRBJ2-2	TRBD2	15
CSARQAAEAFF	TGCAGTGCTAGACAGGCTGCTGAAGCTTTCTTT	.	TRBV20-1	TRBJ1-1	.	11
CASSTRGDEQYF	TGTGCCAGCAGCACCAGGGGCGACGAGCAGTACTTC	.	TRBV2	TRBJ2-7	.	12
CASSQEEANGMRAPLHF	TGCGCCAGCAGCCAAGAAGAGGCTAACGGGATGAGGGCACCCCTCCACTTT	.	TRBV4-1	TRBJ1-6	.	17
CASSQVERSSYEQYF	TGTGCCAGCAGCCAAGTCGAACGGAGCTCCTACGAGCAGTACTTC	.	TRBV4-2	TRBJ2-7	.	15
CASRTGHEETQYF	TGCGCCAGCAGAACAGGGCATGAGGAGACCCAGTACTTC	once	TRBV5-1	TRBJ2-5	.	13
CASSLRGRGETQYF	TGTGCCAGCAGTTTAAGGGGGCGCGGGGAGACCCAGTACTTC	.	TRBV28	TRBJ2-5	TRBD1	14
CASSPPSSPGNEQFF	TGTGCCAGCAGCCCCCCTAGCTCCCCGGGCAATGAGCAGTTCTTC	few	TRBV7-9	TRBJ2-1	.	15
CASGDRGQPQHF	TGTGCCAGTGGGGACAGGGGTCAGCCCCAGCATTTT	.	TRBV28	TRBJ1-5	TRBD1	12
CASSIDVASSYEQYF	TGTGCCAGTAGTATAGATGTGGCTAGCTCCTACGAGCAGTACTTC	.	TRBV19	TRBJ2-7	.	15
CASSRGNRYEQYF	TGCGCCAGCAGTCGGGGAAACAGGTACGAGCAGTACTTC	.	TRBV23-1	TRBJ2-7	.	13
CASSDSGLRYF	TGTGCCAGCAGTGACTCGGGGTTAAGGTACTTC	.	TRBV2	TRBJ2-7	.	11
CASSLEYAVPGNTIYF	TGTGCCAGCAGCTTAGAATATGCAGTCCCAGGAAACACCATATATTTT	few	TRBV7-9	TRBJ1-3	.	16
CAWSVRLGGTYEQYF	TGTGCCTGGAGTGTACGTCTCGGCGGTACCTACGAGCAGTACTTC	.	TRBV30	TRBJ2-7	.	15